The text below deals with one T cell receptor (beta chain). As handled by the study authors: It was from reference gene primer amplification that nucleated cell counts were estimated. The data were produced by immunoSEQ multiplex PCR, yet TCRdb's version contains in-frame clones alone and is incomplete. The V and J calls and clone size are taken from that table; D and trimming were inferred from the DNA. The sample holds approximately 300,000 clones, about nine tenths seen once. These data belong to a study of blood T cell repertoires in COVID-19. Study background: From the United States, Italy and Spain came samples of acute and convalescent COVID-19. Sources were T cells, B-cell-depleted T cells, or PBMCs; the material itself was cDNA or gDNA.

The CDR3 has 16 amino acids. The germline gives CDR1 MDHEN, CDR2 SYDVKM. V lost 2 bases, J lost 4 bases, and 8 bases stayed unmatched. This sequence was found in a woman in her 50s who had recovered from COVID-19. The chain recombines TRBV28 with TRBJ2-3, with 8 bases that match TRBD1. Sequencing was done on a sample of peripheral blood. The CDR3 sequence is CASSLQGALSADTQYF. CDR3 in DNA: TGTGCCAGCAGTTTACAGGGGGCCCTAAGCGCAGATACGCAGTATTTT.